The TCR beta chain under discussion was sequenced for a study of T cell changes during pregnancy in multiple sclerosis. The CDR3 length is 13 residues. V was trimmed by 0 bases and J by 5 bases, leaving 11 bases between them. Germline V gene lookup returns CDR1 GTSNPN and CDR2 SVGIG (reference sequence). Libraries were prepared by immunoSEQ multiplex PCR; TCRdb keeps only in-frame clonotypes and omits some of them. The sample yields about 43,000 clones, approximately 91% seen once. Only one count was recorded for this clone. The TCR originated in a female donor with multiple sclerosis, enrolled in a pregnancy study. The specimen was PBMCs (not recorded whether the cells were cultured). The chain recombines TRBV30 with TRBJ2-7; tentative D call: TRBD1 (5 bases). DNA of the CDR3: TGTGCCTGGAGTGTAGTCCAGGGCCACGAGCAGTACTTC. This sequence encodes CAWSVVQGHEQYF.